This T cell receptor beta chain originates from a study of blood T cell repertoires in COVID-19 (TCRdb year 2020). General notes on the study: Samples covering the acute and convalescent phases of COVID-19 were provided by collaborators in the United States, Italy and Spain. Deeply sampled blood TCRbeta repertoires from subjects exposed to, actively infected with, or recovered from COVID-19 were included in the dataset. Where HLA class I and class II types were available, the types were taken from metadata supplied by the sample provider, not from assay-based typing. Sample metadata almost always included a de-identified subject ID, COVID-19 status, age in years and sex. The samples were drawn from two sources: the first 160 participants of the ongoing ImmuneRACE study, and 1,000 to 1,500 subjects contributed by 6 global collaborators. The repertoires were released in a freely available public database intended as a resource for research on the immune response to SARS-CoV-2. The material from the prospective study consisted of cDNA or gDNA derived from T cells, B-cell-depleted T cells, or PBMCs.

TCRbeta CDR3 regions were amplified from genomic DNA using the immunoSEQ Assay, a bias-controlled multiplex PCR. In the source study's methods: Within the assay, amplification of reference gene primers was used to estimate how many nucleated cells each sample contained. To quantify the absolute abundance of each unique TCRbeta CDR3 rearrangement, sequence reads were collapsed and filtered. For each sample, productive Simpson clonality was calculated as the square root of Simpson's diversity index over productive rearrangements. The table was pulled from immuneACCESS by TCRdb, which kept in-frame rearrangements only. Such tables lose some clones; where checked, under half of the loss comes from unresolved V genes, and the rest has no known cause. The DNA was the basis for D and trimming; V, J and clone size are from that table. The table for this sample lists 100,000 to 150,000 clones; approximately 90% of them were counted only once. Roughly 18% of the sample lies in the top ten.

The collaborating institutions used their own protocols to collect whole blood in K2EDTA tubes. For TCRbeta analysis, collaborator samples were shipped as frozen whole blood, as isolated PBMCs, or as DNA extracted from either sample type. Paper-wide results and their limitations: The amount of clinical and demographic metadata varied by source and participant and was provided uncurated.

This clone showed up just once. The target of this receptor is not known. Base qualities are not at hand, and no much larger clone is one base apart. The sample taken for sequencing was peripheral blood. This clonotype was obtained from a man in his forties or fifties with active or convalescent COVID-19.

The CDR3 protein: CASSLGIGEETQYF. The bases read TGCGCCAGCAGCTTGGGAATCGGGGAGGAGACCCAGTACTTC. Recombination joined TRBV5-1 with TRBJ2-5, with TRBD2 as a weak D call on 5 bases. CDR1 and CDR2 were assigned from the germline V gene as SGHRS and YFSETQ. Deletion took 0 bases off V and 5 bases off J, with a span of 11 bases between the germline ends. From the cysteine up to the phenylalanine, the CDR3 has a length of 14 residues. Only the CDR3 DNA stays, 42 bases, in frame from base 1.